The 24 T cell receptor beta chains in this list originate from one sample, sequenced in a study of blood T cells in healthy people across ages. Through a sample-barcoded 5' primer and a J-beta primer mix, a second PCR was run for roughly 6 to 11 cycles. Each CDR3 protein is one row after TCRdb ran MiXCR on the 5' RACE reads. The sample records about 1.5 million distinct CDR3 sequences, about 40% being singletons. The sequencing input was blood. The source is a woman aged 18-29 years in good health.

This chain uses TRBV28 with TRBJ2-7; D is uncertain. Germline V gene lookup returns CDR1 MDHEN and CDR2 SYDVKM. V was pared by 4 bases and J by 0 bases, with 10 bases between. The CDR3 spans 14 residues. DNA of the CDR3: TGTGCCAGCAGTTGGCGAGTCAGCTCCTACGAGCAGTACTTC. Translated, it gives CASSWRVSSYEQYF.

This clonotype has just a few counts. This chain links TRBV12-3 or TRBV12-4 with TRBJ2-3; the match to TRBD2 covers 9 bases. V shed 0 bases, J shed 0 bases, and the junction held 4 bases outside the gene matches. The CDR3 totals 17 residues. This chain's CDR3 is CASSLAPGTSSTDTQYF. CDR3 coding DNA: TGTGCCAGCAGTTTAGCGCCTGGGACTAGCAGCACAGATACGCAGTATTTT.

This clonotype was recorded a few times. The chain links TRBV10-2 to TRBJ1-2; weak D call: TRBD1 (6 bases). The V end was cut by 3 bases, the J end by 1 base, with 12 bases between. CDR1 and CDR2 (germline): WSHSY, SAAADI. The CDR3 sequence is 15 residues long. The CDR3: CASSDETGNNYGYTF. The DNA for the CDR3 is TGCGCCAGCAGTGACGAGACAGGAAATAACTATGGCTACACCTTC.

The sample holds a few counts of this clonotype. V is TRBV7-8 and J is TRBJ2-4; TRBD1 might be the D (5 bases). Germline values: CDR1 SGHVS, CDR2 FQNEAQ. The CDR3 consists of 20 residues. The ends were cut back, 1 base at V and 5 bases at J, with 27 bases in the middle. The CDR3 region is CASSLGGRFGWGADENIQYF. As DNA, the CDR3 is TGTGCCAGCAGCTTAGGAGGTCGCTTTGGTTGGGGCGCCGACGAAAACATTCAGTACTTC.

The chain links TRBV20-1 to TRBJ1-1; D gene unclear. The germline V gene has CDR1 DFQATT and CDR2 SNEGSKA (reference sequence). The CDR3 loop spans 10 amino acids. V was pared by 4 bases and J by 8 bases, with 8 bases between. The CDR3 loop reads CSAIRMEAFF. In DNA form, the CDR3 reads TGCAGTGCTATTAGGATGGAAGCTTTCTTT.

A remark on this clonotype: At one end the junction does not follow the germline gene, possibly because of a read error. V and J are TRBV3-1 and TRBJ2-7; D is unresolved. The CDR3 totals 13 residues. Germline CDR1 and CDR2: LGHDT and YNNKEL (reference sequence). For the CDR3, the DNA is TGTGCCAGCAGCCGCGAGGAGACCTACGGGCAGTACTTC. This translates into CASSREETYGQYF.

Comments on this clonotype: The junction does not match germline at one end; this may be a read error. The chain carries TRBV28 and TRBJ1-2; 8 bases are shared with TRBD1. CDR1 is MDHEN, CDR2 SYDVKM, per germline. This CDR3 is 12 amino acids long. This chain's CDR3 is CATAGQEYGYTF. DNA of the CDR3: TGTGCCACCGCGGGACAGGAGTATGGCTACACCTTT.

The V and J genes are TRBV14 and TRBJ2-5, with D possibly being TRBD1 or TRBD2 (5 bases each). TRBJ2-7 explains the end of the DNA better; the J call may be wrong. CDR1 SGHDN and CDR2 FVKESK come from the germline V gene. The CDR3 consists of 16 residues. CDR3 in DNA: TGTGCCAGCAGCCAGAGGGGTCATCCCCTCCACTACGAGCAGTACTTC. Translating gives CASSQRGHPLHYEQYF.

The genes are TRBV3-1 and TRBJ2-2; D is undetermined. CDR1 is LGHDT and CDR2 is YNNKEL in the germline V gene (reference sequence). The CDR3 has 14 amino acids. V was trimmed by 1 base and J by 6 bases, leaving 9 bases between them. CDR3 nucleotides: TGTGCCAGCAGCCAAGGAAGGCTAGCCGGGGAGCTGTTTTTT. Protein sequence: CASSQGRLAGELFF.

The chain joins TRBV4-2 to TRBJ2-3, with TRBD2 identical over 8 bases. Looked up from germline, CDR1 is LGHNA and CDR2 is YNFKEQ. The CDR3 sequence is 15 residues long. The V segment lost 4 bases and the J segment 2 bases; nucleotides outside the gene matches: 5. CDR3 bases: TGTGCCAGCAGCCTTAAGCGGGAGCACACAGATACGCAGTATTTT. Its translation: CASSLKREHTDTQYF.

This chain connects TRBV7-9 to TRBJ2-2; 10 nucleotides agree with TRBD2. CDR1 and CDR2 (germline): SEHNR, FQNEAQ (reference sequence). V lost 5 bases to trimming and J lost 5 bases; unmatched junction nucleotides: 8. The CDR3 extends over 16 amino acids. For the CDR3, the DNA is TGTGCCAGCAGCCGGGGACTAGCGTCGTGGACCGGGGAGCTGTTTTTT. Protein sequence: CASSRGLASWTGELFF.

The rearrangement links TRBV28 to TRBJ2-3, with 12 bases that match TRBD2. The CDR3 covers 17 residues. V was pared by 3 bases and J by 2 bases, with 6 bases of the junction left unmatched. Per the germline V gene, CDR1 is MDHEN and CDR2 is SYDVKM. CDR3 sequence (DNA): TGTGCCAGCAGTTTTCGGCTAGCGGGGGGGACCACAGATACGCAGTATTTT. Protein: CASSFRLAGGTTDTQYF.

This chain links TRBV25-1 with TRBJ2-3; D uncertain. CDR1 is MGHDK, CDR2 SYGVNS, per germline. With 3 bases removed from V and 11 bases from J, the gap between germline ends came to 9 bases. The CDR3 is 11 amino acids. CDR3 region: CASSEGNRQYF. CDR3 sequence (DNA): TGTGCCAGCAGTGAGGGGAACAGGCAGTATTTT.

V gene TRBV5-4 combines with J gene TRBJ2-5; D remains ambiguous. The J call is in doubt because the DNA end fits TRBJ2-4 better. Germline CDR1 reads SGHNT; CDR2 reads YYREEE (reference sequence). The CDR3 sequence is 14 residues long. The CDR3 coding sequence is TGTGCCAGCAGCCTCGATGGGCGCGGAAACATTCAGTACTTC. It translates to CASSLDGRGNIQYF.

A word on this clonotype: The junction and the germline gene differ at one end; a read error may be behind it. This rearrangement joins TRBV9 to TRBJ2-3; 8 nucleotides match TRBD2. Germline V gene lookup returns CDR1 SGDLS and CDR2 YYNGEE. CDR3 size: 16 residues. CDR3: CASSVDGGRRTDTQYF. The CDR3 DNA is TGTGCCAGCAGTGTAGACGGCGGGAGGCGCACAGATACGCAGTATTTT.

The chain combines TRBV29-1 with TRBJ2-2; D possibly matches TRBD1 or TRBD2 (5 bases each). V was pared by 2 bases and J by 2 bases, with 12 bases between. The CDR3 is 15 residues long. CDR1 is SQVTM and CDR2 is ANQGSEA in the germline V gene. CDR3 coding DNA: TGCAGCGTTGAACTCCGGGACGGAAACACCGGGGAGCTGTTTTTT. As protein: CSVELRDGNTGELFF.

V and J are TRBV12-3 or TRBV12-4 and TRBJ1-4, with D possibly TRBD1 on 5 matching bases. This CDR3 has 11 residues. V lost 5 bases to trimming and J lost 16 bases, with 14 bases between them. CDR3 residues: CASSEGSLKFF. The CDR3 DNA reads TGTGCCAGCAGTGAGGGGAGTTTGAAGTTTTTT.

The sample holds many counts of this clonotype. The J gene is TRBJ2-7, the V gene TRBV7-2, with 13 bases matching TRBD2. J lost 0 bases, V lost 3 bases, and 2 bases had no gene match. This CDR3 comprises 16 residues. The germline gives CDR1 SGHTA, CDR2 FQGNSA. The CDR3 here is CASSLGLAGNSYEQYF. As DNA, the CDR3 is TGTGCCAGCAGCTTGGGACTAGCGGGGAACTCCTACGAGCAGTACTTC.

V gene TRBV11-2 combines with J gene TRBJ1-6; D may be TRBD1 (6 bases). Germline lookup yields CDR1 SGHAT and CDR2 FQNNGV. This CDR3 is built from 16 residues. Trimming cost V 2 bases and J 7 bases, with 15 bases left between them. The CDR3 DNA follows: TGTGCCAGCAGCTTACCAAGGGGGGGCGCGAATTCACCCCTCCACTTT. Translation gives CASSLPRGGANSPLHF.

The chain recombines TRBV2 with TRBJ1-2, with TRBD1 matching 7 bases. The CDR3 is 17 residues long. Germline V gene sequence: CDR1 SNHLY, CDR2 FYNNEI. V shed 8 bases, J shed 0 bases, and the junction held 15 bases outside the gene matches. The DNA of the CDR3 is TGTGCCAGCGGGGGAGCTCCGAGGGACAGAGCTAACTATGGCTACACCTTC. This gives the protein CASGGAPRDRANYGYTF.

Note on this clonotype: A much larger clonotype is one base distant, so this may be a read error. This chain uses TRBV7-6 with TRBJ1-2, with 9 bases fitting TRBD1. The CDR3 has 13 amino acids. Germline assignment: CDR1 SGHVS and CDR2 FNYEAQ. V lost 8 bases to trimming and J lost 10 bases; unmatched junction nucleotides: 11. The CDR3 DNA sequence: TGTGCCAGCGGCTCTCTAGACAGGGGGATCTACACCTTC. This codes for CASGSLDRGIYTF.

V usage is TRBV27 and J usage is TRBJ2-7; no clear D. This CDR3 has 15 residues. The germline gives CDR1 MNHEY, CDR2 SMNVEV (reference sequence). Trimming took off 2 bases at V and 2 bases at J, with 13 bases between the two ends. CDR3 DNA sequence: TGTGCCAGCAGTTTAAAGGAAACTGCCACCTACGAGCAGTACTTC. Its translation: CASSLKETATYEQYF.

V usage is TRBV9 and J usage is TRBJ1-2; the D gene is possibly TRBD1 (5 bases). Trimming left V 0 bases short and J 0 bases short, with 9 bases between. The CDR3 sequence is 15 residues long. Germline V gene data show CDR1 as SGDLS and CDR2 as YYNGEE. CDR3 loop: CASSVGGSPNYGYTF. The DNA of the CDR3 is TGTGCCAGCAGCGTAGGGGGCTCACCTAACTATGGCTACACCTTC.

The chain has TRBV4-1 and TRBJ2-7, with a possible D match to TRBD2 (5 bases). This CDR3 comprises 16 residues. Germline loops: CDR1 MGHRA, CDR2 YSYEKL. V shed 0 bases and J shed 2 bases, with 14 bases lying between them. CDR3 sequence: CASSQDFPALAYEQYF. CDR3 nucleotides: TGCGCCAGCAGCCAAGATTTCCCAGCACTAGCCTACGAGCAGTACTTC.